One TCR beta chain is described in this entry. What antigen it recognizes has not been identified. The input lacks base qualities; no much larger clone sits a single base away. These data are taken from a study of vaccination effects on CD4 cells after COVID-19 (dated by TCRdb to the early 2020s). At the level of the whole study: Post-vaccine samples across the study were collected a median of 72 days after the second dose, with a range of 14 to 241. The Oncomine TCR Beta short-read assay on an Illumina iSeq 100 was used to sequence cultures from other donors in the study. In both COVID-19 convalescent patients and infection-naive vaccine recipients, the study compared SARS-CoV-2 spike-specific CD4+ TCR repertoires from before mRNA vaccination with those from after it. A total of 10 COVID-19 convalescent patients and several SARS-CoV-2-naive healthy vaccine recipients were included in the full study. Broad study findings and their caveats: The study was limited by a small number of convalescent patients, and early post-infection timepoints were lacking. Both infection-induced and vaccine-induced clones contracted markedly at late post-vaccination timepoints, which is consistent with waning T cell responses. In healthy vaccine recipients, vaccine-induced clones were almost all SARS-CoV-2 mono-reactive, with only 1 of 255 cross-reactive with common cold coronaviruses.

The CDR3 contains 14 residues, cysteine and phenylalanine counted. The entry retains the CDR3 DNA only, 42 bases that are in frame from base 1. At the junction V is shortened by 7 bases and J by 2 bases; bases outside the gene matches: 6. According to the germline V gene, CDR1 reads MNHEY and CDR2 reads SVGAGI. In the ViraFEST assay, PBMC were stimulated with viral peptide pools, and antigen-specific CD4+ T cell clonotypes were then identified by expansion using TCR sequencing. After less than 13 days of culture, CD4+ T cells were isolated with the EasySep CD4+ T cell isolation kit. Participants received two doses of either the BNT162b2 or the mRNA-1273 mRNA SARS-CoV-2 vaccine. The absence of prior SARS-CoV-2 infection in healthy vaccine recipients was confirmed by negative nucleocapsid antibodies before and after vaccination. Over 1.5 million PBMC per well were cultured with approximately 10 ug/ml peptides in IMDM containing 5% human AB serum, approximately 10 IU/ml IL-2 and gentamicin. Half of the culture medium was replaced with fresh IL-2-containing medium on days 3 and 7. Unless noted otherwise, every peptide stimulation condition was grown in triplicate wells. PBMC were separated from whole blood using Ficoll-Paque Plus gradient centrifugation and were then either cryopreserved at -140C or used fresh. The spike proteins of SARS-CoV-2 and of the common cold coronaviruses HCoV-NL63, HCoV-OC43 and HCoV-229E were spanned by overlapping peptide pools. Genomic DNA was extracted from cultured CD4+ T cells with the QIAamp micro DNA kit.

Library preparation used the immunoSEQ multiplex PCR assay. DNA from the CD4+ T cells that had been cultured and isolated underwent TCR beta CDR3 sequencing. For the original study's pipeline: The analysis removed non-productive TCR sequences, trimmed reads to the CDR3 region, and retained only CDR3s that were 7 or more amino acids long. Antigen-specific clonotypes were identified with the MANAFEST web app by comparing expansion in peptide wells against reference cultures. To count as positive, a clone had to show expansion at FDR<0.05 compared with the reference and with all other wells, an odds ratio above 5, and a frequency above 0.1% in two replicate wells. A clonotype was defined as cross-reactive if the clonotype was significantly expanded both in SARS-CoV-2 spike wells and in at least one common cold coronavirus spike condition. Levenshtein distance calculated with the stringdist R package was used to assess CDR3 similarity, and unrooted trees were constructed with ape in R 3.6.1. TCRdb retrieved this table from immuneACCESS and kept in-frame rearrangements only. Not all clones are present; in checked studies, unresolved V genes account for under half, and no reason is known for the remainder. The DNA gave D and trimming, while V, J and clone size come from that table. This sample holds about 72,000 clones; around 81% were observed only once. Jointly, the top ten make up more than 1% of the sample.

This TCR came from a human donor who received a COVID-19 vaccine. The chain employs TRBV6-5 and TRBJ1-2; TRBD1 lines up with 8 middle nucleotides. The specimen comprised CD4+ T cells from PBMCs cultured with HCoV-229E spike peptides, sampled after COVID-19 vaccination. The cell subset or site label for this specimen denotes: HCoV-229E spike overlapping peptide pool stimulation. The CDR3 region: CASTKGQDNYGYTF. The sequenced DNA is TGTGCCAGCACCAAGGGACAGGACAACTATGGCTACACCTTC.